Described below is a single TCR beta chain sequence and its context. The antigen is undetermined. This sample is drawn from a study of T cell responses to AZD1222 COVID-19 vaccine. The germline V gene has CDR1 SGHRS and CDR2 YFSETQ. Trimming took off 4 bases at V and 4 bases at J, with 17 bases between the two ends. CDR3 length equals 15 residues. Findings of the study overall: Repertoires were sampled only after the peak T cell response. Nearly half of spike-specific TCRs reportedly target unmutated variant regions. Two doses of AZD1222 preceded a rise in Spike-specific TCR breadth and depth. White British people made up most donors, females outnumbered males, and clonal diversity was possibly underestimated.

Sequenced by immunoSEQ multiplex PCR; TCRdb stores in-frame clones only, minus some. The table has 100,000 to 150,000 clones, less than 95% seen once. The chain uses TRBV5-1 and TRBJ2-5, with D perhaps matching TRBD1 (6 bases). The starting material was peripheral blood, obtained on day 0 of MenACWY control vaccination. The sequence was obtained from an adult in good health. CDR3 sequence reads: CASSPAAQGGETQYF. CDR3 nucleotide sequence: TGCGCCAGCAGCCCGGCAGCACAGGGTGGAGAGACCCAGTACTTC.